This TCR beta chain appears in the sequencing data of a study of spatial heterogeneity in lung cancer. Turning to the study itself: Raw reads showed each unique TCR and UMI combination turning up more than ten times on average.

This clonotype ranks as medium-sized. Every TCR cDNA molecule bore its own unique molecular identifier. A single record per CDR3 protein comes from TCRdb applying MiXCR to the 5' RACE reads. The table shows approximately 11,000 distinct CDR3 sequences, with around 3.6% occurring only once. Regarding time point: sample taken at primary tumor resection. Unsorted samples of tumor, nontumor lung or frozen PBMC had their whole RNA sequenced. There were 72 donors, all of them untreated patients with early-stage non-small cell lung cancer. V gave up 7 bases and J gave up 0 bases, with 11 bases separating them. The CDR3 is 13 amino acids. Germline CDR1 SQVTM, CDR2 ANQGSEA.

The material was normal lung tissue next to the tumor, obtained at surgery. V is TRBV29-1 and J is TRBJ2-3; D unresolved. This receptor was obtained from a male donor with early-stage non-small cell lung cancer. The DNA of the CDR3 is TGCAGCGCCCGATCGACTAGCACAGATACGCAGTATTTT. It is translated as CSARSTSTDTQYF.